This T cell receptor (beta chain) was recovered during a study of CD4 T cells in relation to SARS-CoV-2 and coronaviruses. TCRdb's copy holds only in-frame clones and misses some; the assay was immunoSEQ multiplex PCR. The data contain 20,000 to 25,000 clones, about 70% of them singletons. For this clone: Its antigen is still unknown.

The CDR3 extends over 16 amino acids. Germline V gene data show CDR1 as SGHRS and CDR2 as YFSETQ. V dropped 3 bases and J dropped 1; count of bases not matched to a gene: 3. CD4+ T cells from unexposed donors were obtained before the COVID-19 pandemic (2011-2018). The cells were cultured for under 13 days before CD4+ T cells were isolated. Unexposed-donor CD4+ T cells were probed with SARS-CoV-2 S/N and four cold-coronavirus spikes, cells permitting. The genes are TRBV5-1 and TRBJ2-5; 13 bases match TRBD2. The source is a human donor in good health. Specimen: CD4+ T cells from PBMCs, cultured in vitro. The CDR3 is CASSSGTSGTQETQYF. The DNA for the CDR3 is TGCGCCAGCAGCTCGGGGACTAGCGGGACCCAAGAGACCCAGTACTTC. The full variable domain, its missing parts supplied by reference TRBV5-1 and TRBJ2-5, is KAGVTQTPRYLIKTRGQQVTLSCSPISGHRSVSWYQQTPGQGLQFLFEYFSETQRNKGNFPGRFSGRQFSNSRSEMNVSTLELGDSALYLCASSSGTSGTQETQYFGPGTRLLVL.